The 13 T cell receptor beta chains below all came from one sample that was sequenced in a study of control samples from healthy donors and cancer patients. Produced via immunoSEQ multiplex PCR; TCRdb's table is partial and in-frame only. The sample lists about 34,000 clones, about 85% seen once, with 1.6% in the top ten. The sequenced sample was PBMCs. The origin of the receptors is a woman aged 40 to 55 with lung cancer.

The chain employs TRBV2 and TRBJ1-2; 10 bases line up with TRBD1. The CDR3 has 14 residues. V gave up 0 bases and J gave up 8 bases; unmatched junction bases: 3. Germline V gene lookup returns CDR1 SNHLY and CDR2 FYNNEI. DNA of the CDR3: TGTGCCAGCAGTGAAGCGACAGGGGGCTACGGCTACACCTTC. Protein sequence: CASSEATGGYGYTF. Based on the CDR3 plus reference TRBV2 and TRBJ1-2, the full variable domain is EPEVTQTPSHQVTQMGQEVILRCVPISNHLYFYWYRQILGQKVEFLVSFYNNEISEKSEIFDDQFSVERPDGSNFTLKIRSTKLEDSAMYFCASSEATGGYGYTFGSGTRLTVV.

The chain joins TRBV6-1 to TRBJ1-4; D gene ambiguous. CDR1 is MNHNS and CDR2 is SASEGT in the germline V gene. Trimming took 3 bases from V and 4 from J, leaving 12 bases between them. CDR3 size: 15 residues. CDR3 bases: TGTGCCAGCAGTGAGGCCGTCGGAGGTAATGAAAAACTGTTTTTT. Residues: CASSEAVGGNEKLFF.

The chain carries TRBV13 and TRBJ2-1; TRBD2 matches 11 bases. Germline V gives CDR1 PRHDT, CDR2 FYEKMQ (reference sequence). V lost 3 bases, J lost 5 bases, and 12 bases stayed unmatched. The CDR3 consists of 18 residues. The CDR3 region is CASSFPLVAGGMDNEQFF. The CDR3, as DNA: TGTGCCAGCAGCTTCCCCTTAGTAGCGGGGGGGATGGACAATGAGCAGTTCTTC. The variable domain in full, completed from reference TRBV13 and TRBJ2-1, reads AAGVIQSPRHLIKEKRETATLKCYPIPRHDTVYWYQQGPGQDPQFLISFYEKMQSDKGSIPDRFSAQQFSDYHSELNMSSLELGDSALYFCASSFPLVAGGMDNEQFFGPGTRLTVL.

The table lists this clone with a few counts. V is TRBV7-9 and J is TRBJ1-2, with D possibly TRBD1 on 6 matching bases. V lost 5 bases, J lost 0 bases, and 19 bases lay in between. The CDR3 runs 17 residues. Looked up from germline, CDR1 is SEHNR and CDR2 is FQNEAQ (reference sequence). CDR3 sequence reads: CASSGKMTGLPNYGYTF. The CDR3, as DNA: TGTGCCAGCAGCGGTAAAATGACAGGCCTCCCTAACTATGGCTACACCTTC.

The chain joins TRBV19 to TRBJ2-7, with D perhaps matching TRBD1 or TRBD2 (5 bases each). CDR1 is LNHDA and CDR2 is SQIVND in the germline V gene (reference sequence). The CDR3 has 15 amino acids. V lost 1 base to trimming and J lost 3 bases, with 13 bases between them. In DNA, the CDR3 is TGTGCCAGTAGTATAGGGGGAGCAGGGAACTACGAGCAGTACTTC. It encodes CASSIGGAGNYEQYF.

V and J are TRBV19 and TRBJ2-5; no clear D. The ends were cut back, 4 bases at V and 7 bases at J, with 13 bases in the middle. CDR1 and CDR2 from the germline V gene are LNHDA and SQIVND (reference sequence). The CDR3 extends over 13 amino acids. The CDR3 sequence: CASSNPGSWTQYF. CDR3 in DNA: TGTGCCAGTAGTAACCCAGGTAGCTGGACCCAGTACTTC.

This chain connects TRBV7-2 to TRBJ1-1; possibly TRBD1 for D (5 bases). Germline V CDR1 and CDR2: SGHTA, FQGNSA. The V end was cut by 3 bases, the J end by 8 bases, with 13 bases between. CDR3 length: 13 amino acids. The CDR3 sequence is CASSFEGAREAFF. DNA for the CDR3: TGTGCCAGCAGCTTTGAAGGGGCCAGGGAAGCTTTCTTT. The complete variable domain, with remaining parts taken from reference TRBV7-2 and TRBJ1-1, reads GAGVSQSPSNKVTEKGKDVELRCDPISGHTALYWYRQSLGQGLEFLIYFQGNSAPDKSGLPSDRFSAERTGGSVSTLTIQRTQQEDSAVYLCASSFEGAREAFFGQGTRLTVV.

This chain uses TRBV5-4 with TRBJ1-2, with a weak D call TRBD1 (5 bases). V shed 2 bases and J shed 1 base, with 9 bases lying between them. Germline V lookup: CDR1 SGHNT, CDR2 YYREEE (reference sequence). This CDR3 is built from 14 residues. The CDR3 loop is CASSFEQVNYGYTF. The CDR3 DNA follows: TGTGCCAGCAGCTTTGAACAGGTTAACTATGGCTACACCTTC. Full variable domain (rest looked up from reference TRBV5-4 and TRBJ1-2): ETGVTQSPTHLIKTRGQQVTLRCSSQSGHNTVSWYQQALGQGPQFIFQYYREEENGRGNFPPRFSGLQFPNYSSELNVNALELDDSALYLCASSFEQVNYGYTFGSGTRLTVV.

The V gene is TRBV28, the J gene TRBJ2-7; the D gene could be TRBD1 or TRBD2 (5 bases each). Germline CDR1 reads MDHEN; CDR2 reads SYDVKM. The CDR3 covers 15 residues. Trimming left V 5 bases short and J 0 bases short, with 14 bases between. The chain's CDR3 is CASSIPGPASYEQYF. Written as DNA, the CDR3 is TGTGCCAGCAGTATTCCGGGACCGGCCTCCTACGAGCAGTACTTC.

This chain joins TRBV9 and TRBJ1-3; TRBD1 might be the D (5 bases). CDR1 is SGDLS, CDR2 YYNGEE, per germline. With 4 bases removed from V and 0 bases from J, the gap between germline ends came to 11 bases. The CDR3 totals 15 residues. DNA for the CDR3: TGTGCCAGCAGCTTGGGGGATCACTCTGGAAACACCATATATTTT. This translates into CASSLGDHSGNTIYF.

CDR3 protein: CASSLVQVGEQFF. DNA of the CDR3: TGTGCCAGCAGCCTGGTCCAGGTTGGTGAGCAGTTCTTC. V and J are TRBV5-6 and TRBJ2-1; D is uncertain. Trimming took off 4 bases at V and 9 bases at J, with 14 bases between the two ends. The CDR3 has 13 residues. In germline, CDR1 is SGHDT, CDR2 YYEEEE.

This clone is a singleton in its sample. The rearrangement uses TRBV2 and TRBJ1-5, with D possibly being TRBD1 (5 bases). Germline lookup yields CDR1 SNHLY and CDR2 FYNNEI. V lost 0 bases, J lost 2 bases, and 8 bases lay in between. The CDR3 is made up of 15 amino acids. The DNA for the CDR3 is TGTGCCAGCAGTGAAGCGGGACGGGGCAATCAGCCCCAGCATTTT. Its translation: CASSEAGRGNQPQHF.

This chain links TRBV5-1 with TRBJ2-3; D is tentatively TRBD1 or TRBD2 (5 bases each). The CDR3 covers 14 residues. The germline gives CDR1 SGHRS, CDR2 YFSETQ. V lost 4 bases and J lost 6, with 15 bases in between. The CDR3 DNA reads as TGCGCCAGCAGCACTGGGACCTCGGCGGATACGCAGTATTTT. Translation gives CASSTGTSADTQYF.